Presented here are 22 T cell receptor beta chains from one specimen sequenced in a study of shared clonotypes between healthy human individuals (dated by TCRdb to about 2020). Library construction relied on the immunoSEQ multiplex PCR assay. TCRdb obtained this table from immuneACCESS and retained in-frame rearrangements with V and J assigned. These tables miss some clones; where compared with another copy, unresolved V genes account for less than half of the shortfall, and the remainder is unexplained. The sample table records around 480,000 clones; around 79% of these occur just once. The top ten constitute roughly an eighth of the sample. Material for sequencing was PBMCs. These receptors were collected from a woman aged 40 to 49 in good health. Some clones in this sample may be carry-over from other donors' samples.

This clone has more than one count but fewer than ten. This chain uses TRBV27 with TRBJ1-1; possible D gene TRBD1, 5 bases. Deletions cut 7 bases from V and 2 bases from J, with 8 bases between. CDR1 and CDR2 from the germline V gene are MNHEY and SMNVEV (reference sequence). The CDR3 loop spans 12 amino acids. In DNA form, the CDR3 reads TGTGCCAGCACCCGGGACAACACTGAAGCTTTCTTT. Protein: CASTRDNTEAFF.

This sequence joins TRBV29-1 and TRBJ2-4; 7 nucleotides agree with TRBD2. The CDR3 totals 13 residues. Germline trimming cut 4 bases from V and 3 bases from J; bases unmatched to any gene: 3. Germline V gene sequence: CDR1 SQVTM, CDR2 ANQGSEA. DNA of the CDR3: TGCAGCGTTGCTGGCGGGGGCAAAAACATTCAGTACTTC. Translated: CSVAGGGKNIQYF.

This rearrangement joins TRBV19 to TRBJ2-7; D remains unclear. From germline, CDR1 is LNHDA and CDR2 SQIVND (reference sequence). V shed 6 bases and J shed 2 bases, with 11 bases lying between them. The CDR3 is made up of 13 amino acids. The CDR3 spells CASSRRFPYEQYF. CDR3 nucleotides: TGTGCCAGTAGCCGGCGGTTCCCCTACGAGCAGTACTTC.

The rearrangement uses TRBV19 and TRBJ1-1; TRBD1 matches at 9 bases. Germline loops: CDR1 LNHDA, CDR2 SQIVND (reference sequence). CDR3 size: 16 residues. V shed 6 bases and J 7 bases; nucleotides not matched to a gene: 15. CDR3 sequence reads: CASRRDRDGPKGEAFF. The CDR3 nucleotides read TGTGCCAGTAGACGGGACAGGGACGGCCCCAAGGGTGAAGCTTTCTTT.

Remarks on this clone: This likely stems from a read error, as it lies one base from a far larger clone. The chain employs TRBV7-8 and TRBJ2-3; 12 bases are shared with TRBD2. The CDR3 covers 18 residues. CDR1 SGHVS and CDR2 FQNEAQ come from the germline V gene. This CDR3 is CASSLEASGRAWADTQCF. CDR3 coding DNA: TGTGCCAGCAGCTTAGAGGCTAGCGGGAGGGCATGGGCAGATACGCAGTGTTTT.

This rearrangement joins TRBV11-1 to TRBJ2-1; 11 bases align to TRBD2. Germline assignment: CDR1 SGHAT and CDR2 FQDESV (reference sequence). V lost 1 base, J lost 0 bases, and 8 bases stayed unmatched. The CDR3 loop spans 19 amino acids. The CDR3 loop reads CASSLGSGRASSSYNEQFF. For the CDR3, the DNA is TGTGCCAGCAGCTTAGGTAGCGGGAGGGCCTCGAGCTCCTACAATGAGCAGTTCTTC.

This clone was seen just once. The chain uses TRBV19 and TRBJ2-1; D may be TRBD1 or TRBD2 (5 bases each). The CDR3 is 15 residues long. Per the germline V gene, CDR1 is LNHDA and CDR2 is SQIVND (reference sequence). V was cut by 2 bases and J by 8 bases, with 16 bases left in between. CDR3 in amino acids: CASSIKAGGFDEQFF. The DNA for the CDR3 is TGTGCCAGTAGTATAAAAGCTGGGGGATTCGATGAGCAGTTCTTC.

This clone showed up just a few times. The chain joins TRBV5-6 to TRBJ2-3, with 11 nucleotides matching TRBD2. The germline CDR1 and CDR2 sequences are SGHDT and YYEEEE. CDR3 size: 15 residues. The junction had 5 bases not matched to a gene; V was cut back by 4 bases and J by 4 bases. The CDR3 sequence: CASSPTSGTADTQYF. CDR3 sequence (DNA): TGTGCCAGCAGCCCGACTAGCGGGACGGCAGATACGCAGTATTTT.

This clone has only one observation. The genes are TRBV5-6 and TRBJ2-1, with 11 bases that match TRBD2. V was pared by 4 bases and J by 1 base, with 4 bases of the junction left unmatched. In germline, CDR1 is SGHDT, CDR2 YYEEEE. CDR3 size: 16 residues. CDR3 sequence: CASSRRLAGSYNEQFF. The DNA of the CDR3 is TGTGCCAGCAGCCGCCGACTAGCGGGGTCCTACAATGAGCAGTTCTTC.

On this clone: Other DNA sequences from this sample encode an identical CDR3 as well. The chain employs TRBV5-4 and TRBJ2-5; 7 nucleotides match TRBD2. This CDR3 has 13 residues. The V segment lost 0 bases and the J segment 4 bases; nucleotides outside the gene matches: 0. Germline values: CDR1 SGHNT, CDR2 YYREEE (reference sequence). CDR3 nucleotides: TGTGCCAGCAGCTTGGCGGGAGGAGAGACCCAGTACTTC. Protein product: CASSLAGGETQYF. Variable domain in full (rest from reference TRBV5-4 and TRBJ2-5): ETGVTQSPTHLIKTRGQQVTLRCSSQSGHNTVSWYQQALGQGPQFIFQYYREEENGRGNFPPRFSGLQFPNYSSELNVNALELDDSALYLCASSLAGGETQYFGPGTRLLVL.

This chain uses TRBV4-2 with TRBJ1-1; D call uncertain. Germline CDR1 and CDR2: LGHNA and YNFKEQ. This CDR3 comprises 16 residues. The V end lost 2 bases, the J end lost 1 base, and 14 bases lay between the germline ends. The CDR3 reads CASSQYLVTSNTEAFF. Written as DNA, the CDR3 is TGTGCCAGCAGCCAATATTTAGTCACTTCGAACACTGAAGCTTTCTTT.

This clone appeared many times. V gene TRBV11-2 combines with J gene TRBJ1-1; D unresolved. This CDR3 is built from 13 residues. V gave up 0 bases and J gave up 6 bases, with 8 bases separating them. The germline gives CDR1 SGHAT, CDR2 FQNNGV. CDR3 nucleotides: TGTGCCAGCAGCTTAGAGCGAGGGTCTGAAGCTTTCTTT. Its protein is CASSLERGSEAFF.

In its sample, this clone was seen once. The rearrangement joins TRBV30 to TRBJ1-2, with D possibly being TRBD1 (5 bases). The CDR3 loop spans 13 amino acids. Germline V gives CDR1 GTSNPN, CDR2 SVGIG (reference sequence). Deletions cut 5 bases from V and 8 bases from J, with 18 bases between. DNA of the CDR3: TGTGCCTGGGACCCTCGGGGACTAAGAGGCTACACCTTC. Translation gives CAWDPRGLRGYTF.

The V and J genes are TRBV2 and TRBJ2-2, with 8 bases identical to TRBD2. The J segment lost 8 bases and the V segment lost 6 bases, leaving 5 bases of the junction unmatched. The CDR3 totals 13 residues. Germline V lookup: CDR1 SNHLY, CDR2 FYNNEI. The CDR3: CASSSGTSGELFF. CDR3 in DNA: TGTGCCAGCAGCTCCGGGACTAGTGGGGAGCTGTTTTTT. Full variable domain (outside the CDR3, taken from reference TRBV2 and TRBJ2-2): EPEVTQTPSHQVTQMGQEVILRCVPISNHLYFYWYRQILGQKVEFLVSFYNNEISEKSEIFDDQFSVERPDGSNFTLKIRSTKLEDSAMYFCASSSGTSGELFFGEGSRLTVL.

The chain couples TRBV29-1 to TRBJ2-7, with TRBD2 matching over 13 bases. J was trimmed by 7 bases and V by 7 bases; bases with no gene match: 7. Germline V lookup: CDR1 SQVTM, CDR2 ANQGSEA. The CDR3 covers 13 residues. The CDR3 DNA reads as TGCAGCGGAGGACTAGCGGGAGCCGATGAGCAGTACTTC. Protein: CSGGLAGADEQYF.

A single count supports this clone. The sample has other DNA sequences that encode this CDR3 too. This rearrangement joins TRBV30 to TRBJ1-2; possible D gene TRBD1, 5 bases. The V end was cut by 1 base, the J end by 3 bases, with 6 bases between. Per germline, CDR1 GTSNPN and CDR2 SVGIG (reference sequence). This CDR3 contains 12 residues. The CDR3 loop reads CAWSGGDYGYTF. In nucleotides, the CDR3 is TGTGCCTGGAGTGGGGGGGACTATGGCTACACCTTC.

This clone occurred a few times. As DNA, the CDR3 is TGCGCCAGCAGCTTCGGCGCTAGCGGGAGGGAGATGCAGACCCAGTACTTC. It specifies CASSFGASGREMQTQYF. This chain connects TRBV5-1 to TRBJ2-5; 12 bases agree with TRBD2. The trim removed 2 bases at V and 6 bases at J, leaving 11 bases unmatched. From germline, CDR1 is SGHRS and CDR2 YFSETQ. The CDR3 covers 17 residues.

The rearrangement uses TRBV7-2 and TRBJ2-1; 14 bases fit TRBD2. The V and J ends lost 4 bases and 3 bases, in that order; junction bases with no gene match: 2. Germline assignment: CDR1 SGHTA and CDR2 FQGNSA. This CDR3 has 16 residues. As DNA, the CDR3 is TGTGCCAGCAGCTCCGGGACTAGCGGGGGCTACAATGAGCAGTTCTTC. It specifies CASSSGTSGGYNEQFF.

This clone was seen a few times. CDR3 nucleotides: TGTGCCTTCCTCAAGGGACAGTTCTCTGGAAACACCATATATTTT. Its protein is CAFLKGQFSGNTIYF. The chain uses TRBV30 and TRBJ1-3, with 7 positions matching TRBD1. The CDR3 consists of 15 residues. V trimming: 7 bases; J trimming: 0 bases; junction bases outside the gene matches: 9. Germline values: CDR1 GTSNPN, CDR2 SVGIG (reference sequence). The full variable domain, rest sourced from reference TRBV30 and TRBJ1-3, is SQTIHQWPATLVQPVGSPLSLECTVEGTSNPNLYWYRQAAGRGLQLLFYSVGIGQISSEVPQNLSASRPQDRQFILSSKKLLLSDSGFYLCAFLKGQFSGNTIYFGEGSWLTVV.

The chain has TRBV25-1 and TRBJ1-3, with D maybe TRBD1 (5 bases). CDR1 MGHDK and CDR2 SYGVNS come from the germline V gene. This CDR3 spans 13 amino acids. The V end lost 4 bases, the J end lost 8 bases, and 12 bases lay between the germline ends. For the CDR3, the DNA is TGTGCCAGCAGTGGGGCAGGGCGGGACACCATATATTTT. Its translation: CASSGAGRDTIYF.

V usage is TRBV4-2 and J usage is TRBJ2-1; 7 bases align to TRBD2. Trimming cost V 3 bases and J 7 bases; bases outside gene matches: 12. The CDR3 totals 16 residues. CDR1 is LGHNA, CDR2 YNFKEQ, per germline. CDR3 coding DNA: TGTGCCAGCAGCCAGGATACTCGCGGGAGTTGGAATGAGCAGTTCTTC. Its protein is CASSQDTRGSWNEQFF.

V usage is TRBV30 and J usage is TRBJ2-5, with D perhaps TRBD1 (5 bases). Between the trimmed V and J ends, which lost 3 bases and 9 bases, there was a span of 11 bases. The CDR3 totals 11 residues. Germline V gives CDR1 GTSNPN, CDR2 SVGIG (reference sequence). This CDR3 reads CAWSLLGAQYF. The CDR3 DNA follows: TGTGCCTGGAGCCTCTTAGGGGCCCAGTACTTC.